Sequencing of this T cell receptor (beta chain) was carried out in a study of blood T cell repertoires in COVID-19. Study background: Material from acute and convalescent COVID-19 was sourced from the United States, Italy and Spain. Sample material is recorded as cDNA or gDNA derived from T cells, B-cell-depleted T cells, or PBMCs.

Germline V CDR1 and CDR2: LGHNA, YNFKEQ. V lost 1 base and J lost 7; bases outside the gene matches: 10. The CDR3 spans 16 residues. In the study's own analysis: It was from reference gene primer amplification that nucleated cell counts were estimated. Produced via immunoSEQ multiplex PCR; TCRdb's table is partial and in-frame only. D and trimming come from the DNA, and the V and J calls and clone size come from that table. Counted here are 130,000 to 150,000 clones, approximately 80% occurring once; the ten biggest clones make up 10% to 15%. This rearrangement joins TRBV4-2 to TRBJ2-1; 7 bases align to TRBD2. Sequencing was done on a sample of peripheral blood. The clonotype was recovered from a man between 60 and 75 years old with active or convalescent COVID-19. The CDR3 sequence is CASSQARTSGRNEQFF. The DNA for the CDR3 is TGTGCCAGCAGCCAAGCCCGGACTAGTGGGAGGAATGAGCAGTTCTTC.